The text below deals with one T cell receptor (beta chain). Participant ages covered roughly 18 to 89 years across 20 to 30 US areas. Cohort 3 recovered donors had two negative PCRs, clearance, or symptom resolution. The protocol was immunoSEQ multiplex PCR, while the TCRdb copy is restricted to in-frame clones and leaves out a portion. The sample yields 380,000 or so clones, 87% seen once. The data stem from a study of blood T cell repertoires in COVID-19. Study overall: There were acute and convalescent COVID-19 samples, and they came from the United States, Italy and Spain.

Between the trimmed V and J ends, which lost 0 bases and 7 bases, there was a span of 18 bases. Germline CDR1 and CDR2: MGHRA and YSYEKL. This CDR3 region has 16 residues. The sequenced sample was PBMCs or T cells enriched from blood (not recorded which). This clonotype originated in a man aged 25 to 40 who had recovered from COVID-19. The chain carries TRBV4-1 and TRBJ1-2; no clear D. DNA of the CDR3: TGCGCCAGCAGCCAAGATATGCGGGGTCTCTCTTCTGGCTACACCTTC. The encoded protein is CASSQDMRGLSSGYTF.